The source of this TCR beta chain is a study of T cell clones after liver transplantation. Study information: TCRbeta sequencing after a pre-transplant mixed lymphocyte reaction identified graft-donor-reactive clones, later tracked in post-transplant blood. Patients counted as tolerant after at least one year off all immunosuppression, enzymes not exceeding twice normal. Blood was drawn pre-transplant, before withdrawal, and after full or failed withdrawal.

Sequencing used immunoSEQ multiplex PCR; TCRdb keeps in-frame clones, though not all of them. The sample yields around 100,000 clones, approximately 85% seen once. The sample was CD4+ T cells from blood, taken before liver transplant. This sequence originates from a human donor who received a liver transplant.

CDR3 DNA: TGTGCCAGTAGGGGCCGGTACAATCAGCCCCAGCATTTT. Amino acids: CASRGRYNQPQHF. The chain combines TRBV19 with TRBJ1-5; D not resolved. Germline-derived CDR1 and CDR2 are LNHDA and SQIVND (reference sequence). The germline V and J ends were trimmed by 6 bases and 3 bases, with 9 bases remaining between them. CDR3 size: 13 residues.